This T cell receptor beta chain was observed in a study of T cells in Graves' hyperthyroidism and ophthalmopathy. General observations from the study: Blood samples included most of the expanded thyroid clonotypes exceeding 0.001.

This clonotype was seen many times. No antigen is known for it. The CDR3 consists of 15 residues. Germline lookup yields CDR1 SGHVS and CDR2 FQNEAQ. V was trimmed by 5 bases and J by 0 bases, leaving 13 bases between them. Regions amplified from RNA transcripts were the TCR beta CDR3 regions. Using the HTBI primer set, a first-round RT-PCR was run on the TCR CDR3. MiXCR, run by TCRdb on the multiplex PCR reads, gives a single entry per CDR3 protein. Of roughly 740,000 distinct CDR3 sequences listed, less than 20% were seen once; the top ten hold approximately 8%. The sequenced sample consisted of blood. This sequence was found in a man aged 18 to 30 with Graves' hyperthyroidism. The gene calls are TRBV7-8 and TRBJ1-1, with D maybe TRBD1 (5 bases). CDR3 DNA sequence: TGTGCCAGCAGCCCCACGACAGATATGAACACTGAAGCTTTCTTT. Translated, it gives CASSPTTDMNTEAFF.